Listed below are T cell receptor beta chains from one sample, sequenced in a study of T cell repertoires in cytomegalovirus infection. Their cognate antigens are unknown. TCRdb redid the calling of the reads with MiXCR, one entry per CDR3 protein. The sample carries hundreds of thousands of distinct CDR3 sequences, almost 30% recorded once. The material sequenced was cultured PBMCs, taken from culture after CMV antigen stimulation. The receptors come from a human donor in good health (CMV status not recorded). Some clones in this sample may be carry-over from other donors' samples. The CDR3 runs from the conserved cysteine through the conserved F or W. Fields, in order: D gene, J gene, V gene, clone size, CDR3 protein, CDR3 DNA. A D gene is named only where the DNA matches it firmly. For some rows the clone size is stated as once, few or many, or as a class when expanded; others skip it.

NA | TRBJ2-7 | TRBV6-2/TRBV6-3 | NA | CASGRRAEKGNEQYF | TGTGCCAGCGGCCGACGGGCCGAAAAGGGGAACGAGCAGTACTTC
NA | TRBJ2-5 | TRBV4-1 | medium-sized | CASSQRQETQYF | TGCGCCAGCAGCCAACGTCAAGAGACCCAGTACTTC
TRBD2 | TRBJ2-1 | TRBV12-3/TRBV12-4 | few | CASSTLAGGLFF | TGTGCCAGCAGCACTCTAGCGGGAGGGTTGTTCTTC
NA | TRBJ2-3 | TRBV7-2 | many | CASSLRHPGVTDTQYF | TGTGCCAGCAGCTTGAGACACCCGGGAGTCACAGATACGCAGTATTTT
NA | TRBJ2-1 | TRBV12-3/TRBV12-4 | many | CASRRASSNEQFF | TGTGCCAGCAGGAGGGCCAGCAGCAATGAGCAGTTCTTC
NA | TRBJ2-3 | TRBV11-2 | many | CASSRGYTDTQYF | TGTGCCAGCAGCCGTGGGTACACAGATACGCAGTATTTT
NA | TRBJ1-5 | TRBV19 | NA | CASRTPGEGGGTRQHF | TGTGCCAGTAGGACCCCCGGGGAGGGCGGCGGGACTCGCCAGCATTTT
NA | TRBJ1-5 | TRBV15 | once | CATSGRGNQPQHF | TGTGCCACCAGCGGCCGTGGCAATCAGCCCCAGCATTTT
NA | TRBJ1-5 | TRBV7-3 | NA | CASSYDKGGIRQPQHF | TGTGCCAGCAGCTACGACAAAGGAGGCATAAGGCAGCCCCAGCATTTT
TRBD1 | TRBJ2-2 | TRBV28 | once | CASSLLPGQGTGELFF | TGTGCCAGCAGTTTACTACCCGGACAGGGAACCGGGGAGCTGTTTTTT
NA | TRBJ1-5 | TRBV2 | few | CATQGTNQPQHF | TGTGCCACCCAGGGAACAAATCAGCCCCAGCATTTT
NA | TRBJ2-3 | TRBV6-5 | NA | CASSRSEYTDTQYF | TGTGCCAGCAGCCGTAGCGAATACACAGATACGCAGTATTTT
NA | TRBJ1-1 | TRBV5-1 | NA | CASSFRAGVNTEAFF | TGCGCCAGCAGCTTTCGAGCAGGGGTGAACACTGAAGCTTTCTTT
NA | TRBJ2-7 | TRBV6-1 | NA | CASSEGYLEQYF | TGTGCCAGCAGTGAAGGCTATCTCGAGCAGTACTTC
TRBD1 | TRBJ1-2 | TRBV19 | NA | CASSHAAGTVNYGYTF | TGTGCCAGTAGTCACGCTGCCGGGACAGTCAACTATGGCTACACCTTC
NA | TRBJ2-4 | TRBV5-5 | few | CASSYLRGDKNIQYF | TGTGCCAGCAGCTACTTACGCGGGGACAAAAACATTCAGTACTTC
NA | TRBJ2-1 | TRBV18 | NA | CASSPPSVDEQFF | TGTGCCAGCTCACCACCTTCAGTGGATGAGCAGTTCTTC
NA | TRBJ2-3 | TRBV7-6 | NA | CASSLGRAPTDTQYF | TGTGCCAGCAGCTTAGGCAGGGCCCCCACAGATACGCAGTATTTT
NA | TRBJ2-3 | TRBV20-1 | NA | CSAPLGSVGQYF | TGCAGTGCTCCCCTCGGCTCGGTTGGGCAGTATTTT
NA | TRBJ1-1 | TRBV12-5 | NA | CASGLVNTEAFF | TGTGCTAGTGGCCTGGTGAACACTGAAGCTTTCTTT
TRBD2 | TRBJ2-1 | TRBV9 | few | CASSVEVAGGRGEQFF | TGTGCCAGCAGCGTAGAGGTAGCGGGTGGGCGGGGTGAGCAGTTCTTC
TRBD1 | TRBJ1-2 | TRBV4-1 | few | CASSHLRTGANYGYTF | TGCGCCAGCAGCCACCTCAGGACAGGAGCTAACTATGGCTACACCTTC
TRBD2 | TRBJ2-7 | TRBV10-3 | few | CAIRPSGSPYEQYF | TGTGCCATCAGACCTAGCGGGAGCCCCTACGAGCAGTACTTC
TRBD1 | TRBJ1-1 | TRBV5-1 | NA | CASSQTGQGRTEAFF | TGCGCCAGCAGCCAGACCGGACAGGGACGCACTGAAGCTTTCTTT
NA | TRBJ1-4 | TRBV25-1 | few | CASSEQDSAEKLFF | TGTGCCAGCAGTGAGCAGGACAGTGCGGAAAAACTGTTTTTT
NA | TRBJ1-3 | TRBV7-2 | few | CASSFDSTFSGNTIYF | TGTGCCAGCAGCTTCGACAGCACCTTCTCTGGAAACACCATATATTTT
TRBD1 | TRBJ1-1 | TRBV7-2 | many | CASSSQGANTEAFF | TGTGCCAGCAGCTCCCAGGGGGCGAACACTGAAGCTTTCTTT
NA | TRBJ2-5 | TRBV6-1 | NA | CASSTPGEETQYF | TGTGCCAGCAGTACGCCAGGGGAAGAGACCCAGTACTTC
TRBD1 | TRBJ1-6 | TRBV3-1 | NA | CASSRRTGNSPLHF | TGTGCCAGCAGCCGGCGGACAGGGAATTCACCCCTCCACTTT
NA | TRBJ2-7 | TRBV3-1 | NA | CASSQDLTSYYEQYF | TGTGCCAGCAGCCAAGACCTTACAAGTTACTACGAGCAGTACTTC
TRBD2 | TRBJ2-2 | TRBV7-6 | few | CASSLEAGEDTGELFF | TGTGCCAGCAGCTTGGAAGCGGGAGAGGACACCGGGGAGCTGTTTTTT
NA | TRBJ1-5 | TRBV4-2 | NA | CASSQVPRHQYSNQPQHF | TGTGCCAGCAGCCAAGTTCCACGCCACCAATATAGCAATCAGCCCCAGCATTTT
TRBD2 | TRBJ2-3 | TRBV20-1 | NA | CSARVGTTSTDTQYF | TGCAGTGCCCGAGTCGGGACTACTTCCACAGATACGCAGTATTTT
TRBD1 | TRBJ1-1 | TRBV10-3 | NA | CAIKLQGDDEAFF | TGTGCCATCAAATTACAGGGGGATGATGAAGCTTTCTTT
NA | TRBJ2-1 | TRBV20-1 | NA | CSASPGGYYNEQFF | TGCAGTGCTAGCCCTGGTGGGTACTACAATGAGCAGTTCTTC
NA | TRBJ1-2 | TRBV27 | NA | CASSPSPGSWVYGYTF | TGTGCCAGCAGTCCATCCCCCGGGTCTTGGGTCTATGGCTACACCTTC
NA | TRBJ2-3 | TRBV7-3 | NA | CASSTGQFTDTQYF | TGTGCCAGCAGCACCGGACAGTTCACAGATACGCAGTATTTT
TRBD1 | TRBJ2-1 | TRBV6-4 | NA | CASSAVTGGQQFF | TGTGCCAGCAGTGCAGTGACAGGGGGCCAGCAGTTCTTC
NA | TRBJ1-2 | TRBV28 | NA | CASSSGADYGYTF | TGTGCCAGCAGTTCCGGAGCCGACTATGGCTACACCTTC
NA | TRBJ2-3 | TRBV20-1 | NA | CSAINVGSTDTQYF | TGCAGTGCTATCAACGTCGGGAGCACAGATACGCAGTATTTT
TRBD1 | TRBJ1-2 | TRBV7-9 | many | CASMGQQDGYTF | TGTGCCAGCATGGGACAGCAGGATGGCTACACCTTC
NA | TRBJ1-4 | TRBV7-2 | NA | CASSAGPRGEKLFF | TGTGCCAGCAGCGCAGGCCCCCGCGGGGAAAAACTGTTTTTT
NA | TRBJ2-2 | TRBV6-1 | few | CASSEALAGVGELFF | TGTGCCAGCAGTGAAGCCTTGGCAGGGGTCGGGGAGCTGTTTTTT
NA | TRBJ2-3 | TRBV19 | NA | CASSLRQMDTQYF | TGTGCCAGTAGTCTGAGACAAATGGATACGCAGTATTTT
NA | TRBJ1-1 | TRBV28 | many | CASSLVNTEAFF | TGTGCCAGCAGCTTAGTGAACACTGAAGCTTTCTTT
NA | TRBJ1-1 | TRBV19 | few | CASRVGKNTEAFF | TGTGCCAGTAGGGTAGGCAAGAACACTGAAGCTTTCTTT
NA | TRBJ2-4 | TRBV27 | few | CASSSVGSDIQYF | TGTGCCAGCAGTTCTGTAGGGTCGGACATTCAGTACTTC
NA | TRBJ1-1 | TRBV19 | NA | CASSIAITAPMNTEAFF | TGTGCCAGTAGTATAGCAATAACTGCTCCGATGAACACTGAAGCTTTCTTT
TRBD2 | TRBJ2-3 | TRBV12-3/TRBV12-4 | few | CASSFGLAGASDTQYF | TGTGCCAGCAGTTTTGGACTAGCGGGGGCCTCAGATACGCAGTATTTT
NA | TRBJ1-6 | TRBV20-1 | NA | CSARGGAVSNSPLHF | TGCAGTGCTAGAGGAGGGGCTGTGAGCAATTCACCCCTCCACTTT
NA | TRBJ2-1 | TRBV10-3 | NA | CAISGEGDEQFF | TGTGCCATCAGTGGGGAGGGGGATGAGCAGTTCTTC
NA | TRBJ2-3 | TRBV7-2 | few | CASSNFREDTQYF | TGTGCCAGCAGCAATTTCCGGGAAGATACGCAGTATTTT
NA | TRBJ1-5 | TRBV7-2 | few | CASSLASRGWGNQPQHF | TGTGCCAGCAGCTTAGCCTCGAGGGGATGGGGCAATCAGCCCCAGCATTTT
NA | TRBJ1-1 | TRBV12-3/TRBV12-4 | NA | CASRDDMWTQNTEAFF | TGTGCCAGCAGAGACGACATGTGGACCCAGAACACTGAAGCTTTCTTT
TRBD2 | TRBJ2-1 | TRBV28 | NA | CASSPLAGGWSYNEQFF | TGTGCCAGCAGTCCGCTAGCGGGAGGGTGGTCCTACAATGAGCAGTTCTTC
NA | TRBJ1-1 | TRBV10-3 | many | CATIPLGSGGSTEAFF | TGTGCCACCATCCCTCTAGGGAGCGGGGGATCCACTGAAGCTTTCTTT
TRBD1 | TRBJ1-1 | TRBV10-3 | few | CAIRDREQTEAFF | TGTGCCATCAGGGACAGGGAGCAGACTGAAGCTTTCTTT
NA | TRBJ2-3 | TRBV7-6 | NA | CASSLAGFPGTDTQYF | TGTGCCAGCAGCTTAGCGGGGTTCCCGGGGACAGATACGCAGTATTTT